This entry features one TCR beta chain sequence. This specimen belongs to a study of blood T cell repertoires in COVID-19. Study-wide context: Donors in the United States, Italy and Spain gave samples during acute or convalescent COVID-19. The analysed material was cDNA or gDNA that came from T cells, B-cell-depleted T cells, or PBMCs.

The CDR3 loop spans 15 amino acids. V lost 4 bases, J lost 5 bases, and 10 bases stayed unmatched. Looked up from germline, CDR1 is SGDLS and CDR2 is YYNGEE. Per the authors' pipeline: The assay estimated nucleated cells by amplifying reference gene primers. Method: immunoSEQ multiplex PCR; TCRdb's copy keeps in-frame clones and lacks some. That table furnishes V, J and clone size, whereas the DNA furnished D and trimming. The top ten hold approximately 5.9% of the sample, which has under 120,000 clones, roughly 71% seen once. The sequence was collected from a man older than 75 with acute or convalescent COVID-19. The source material was peripheral blood. This chain uses TRBV9 with TRBJ2-5, with 8 bases identical to TRBD1. This CDR3 is CASSPRQGTRETQYF. CDR3 coding DNA: TGTGCCAGCAGCCCCCGACAGGGGACGAGGGAGACCCAGTACTTC.